This TCR beta chain is from a study of blood T cell repertoires in COVID-19. Study context: The United States, Italy and Spain provided the acute and convalescent COVID-19 samples.

Clones were read by immunoSEQ multiplex PCR, and TCRdb kept only the in-frame ones, dropping some. The data hold roughly 300,000 clones, with approximately 90% observed a single time. Study members were between 18 and 89 years old and lived in roughly 24 US regions. Participants reported their clinical history, and cohort assignment relied on those reports. All recovered Cohort 3 donors got two negative PCRs, got clearance, or saw symptom resolution. Germline-derived CDR1 and CDR2 are SQVTM and ANQGSEA. Trimming shortened V by 3 bases and J by 9 bases, and 8 bases separated the two germline ends. The CDR3 spans 10 residues.

The sample was PBMCs or T cells enriched from blood (not recorded which). V gene TRBV29-1 combines with J gene TRBJ2-5; no clear D. This TCR came from a woman aged 25 to 39 who had recovered from COVID-19. DNA of the CDR3: TGCAGCGTTGAGTCGGGTCCCCAGTACTTC. It specifies CSVESGPQYF. The entire variable domain, with the rest obtained from reference TRBV29-1 and TRBJ2-5, is as follows: SAVISQKPSRDICQRGTSLTIQCQVDSQVTMMFWYRQQPGQSLTLIATANQGSEATYESGFVIDKFPISRPNLTFSTLTVSNMSPEDSSIYLCSVESGPQYFGPGTRLLVL.